The 10 T cell receptor beta chains given below trace back to one sample, sequenced in a study of T cell responses to AZD1222 COVID-19 vaccine. This table comes from immunoSEQ multiplex PCR, and its TCRdb copy is limited to in-frame clones, with some not included. Of 130,000 or so clones listed, about 92% are singletons. The sequencing here drew on peripheral blood, taken on day 0 of AZD1222 vaccination. The receptors originated from an adult in good health.

The rearrangement uses TRBV24-1 and TRBJ1-5, with a weak D call TRBD1 (5 bases). CDR3 length equals 13 residues. From germline, CDR1 is KGHDR and CDR2 SFDVKD. Trimming stripped 7 bases from V and 9 bases from J, with 15 bases between. CDR3 coding DNA: TGTGCCACCAGAGGGACGGAGGGTTGGCCCCAGCATTTT. Residues: CATRGTEGWPQHF.

The rearrangement joins TRBV19 to TRBJ1-5; D ambiguous. Germline V CDR1 and CDR2: LNHDA, SQIVND (reference sequence). This CDR3 has 12 amino acids. V gave up 3 bases and J gave up 6 bases, with 6 bases separating them. The CDR3 spells CASSIRFQPQHF. CDR3 DNA sequence: TGTGCCAGTAGTATTCGCTTTCAGCCCCAGCATTTT.

This chain uses TRBV10-2 with TRBJ1-1; D call uncertain. Per germline, CDR1 WSHSY and CDR2 SAAADI. The CDR3 consists of 14 residues. Trimming stripped 7 bases from V and 3 bases from J, with 15 bases between. The DNA for the CDR3 is TGCGCCAGCACAGAGACCCGGGTCGACACTGAAGCTTTCTTT. Translation: CASTETRVDTEAFF.

The chain is built from TRBV18 and TRBJ1-1; possibly TRBD1 for D (5 bases). Germline V gene data show CDR1 as KGHSH and CDR2 as LQKENI. Trimming left V 5 bases short and J 0 bases short, with 19 bases between. There are 17 residues in the CDR3. CDR3 in DNA: TGTGCCAGCTCAGATCTTCTCCCGGGGCCGATGAACACTGAAGCTTTCTTT. Translation: CASSDLLPGPMNTEAFF.

This clone was counted a single time. The rearrangement joins TRBV12-5 to TRBJ1-2, with D maybe TRBD1 (6 bases). CDR1 is LGHNT and CDR2 is FRNRAP in the germline V gene. The CDR3 length is 17 residues. Trimming stripped 0 bases from V and 2 bases from J, with 16 bases between. CDR3 sequence reads: CASGLVQGEGQNYGYTF. Written as DNA, the CDR3 is TGTGCTAGTGGTTTGGTACAGGGTGAGGGGCAGAACTATGGCTACACCTTC.

As DNA, the CDR3 is TGTGCCAGCAGCTTAGCCGGGTCGAACACCGGGGAGCTGTTTTTT. Its protein is CASSLAGSNTGELFF. The rearrangement uses TRBV7-6 and TRBJ2-2; no reliable D call. The CDR3 is 15 residues long. Trimming left V 0 bases short and J 0 bases short, with 5 bases between. Looked up from germline, CDR1 is SGHVS and CDR2 is FNYEAQ.

This clone was detected only once. The rearrangement uses TRBV2 and TRBJ1-5; no reliable D call. The CDR3 contains 14 residues. In germline, CDR1 is SNHLY, CDR2 FYNNEI. The DNA for the CDR3 is TGTACCACGGACGATGAGGGTTTGGGTCAGCCCCAGCATTTT. It yields the protein CTTDDEGLGQPQHF.

The chain couples TRBV28 to TRBJ2-7, with 9 bases aligning to TRBD1. The J segment lost 8 bases and the V segment lost 6 bases, leaving 11 bases of the junction unmatched. Germline V lookup: CDR1 MDHEN, CDR2 SYDVKM. There are 14 residues in the CDR3. As DNA, the CDR3 is TGTGCCAGCAGCCGACAGGGGGGATATAACAAGCAGTACTTC. Its translation is CASSRQGGYNKQYF.

This clone was counted a single time. This chain connects TRBV2 to TRBJ1-6, with D uncertain. Germline CDR1 is SNHLY and CDR2 is FYNNEI. V lost 4 bases to trimming and J lost 4 bases, with 11 bases between them. This CDR3 region has 15 residues. The CDR3 DNA sequence: TGTGCCAGCAGTGGGGGAGGGCGGTATAATTCACCCCTCCACTTT. Translated: CASSGGGRYNSPLHF.

The chain is built from TRBV7-2 and TRBJ1-4; D ambiguous. The CDR3 is 13 amino acids. Trimming pared 5 bases from V and 5 bases from J, leaving 9 bases between. Germline loops: CDR1 SGHTA, CDR2 FQGNSA. The CDR3 bases are TGTGCCAGCAGCCCCGCGGGGAATGAAAAACTGTTTTTT. This encodes CASSPAGNEKLFF. Full variable domain (outside the CDR3, taken from reference TRBV7-2 and TRBJ1-4): GAGVSQSPSNKVTEKGKDVELRCDPISGHTALYWYRQSLGQGLEFLIYFQGNSAPDKSGLPSDRFSAERTGGSVSTLTIQRTQQEDSAVYLCASSPAGNEKLFFGSGTQLSVL.